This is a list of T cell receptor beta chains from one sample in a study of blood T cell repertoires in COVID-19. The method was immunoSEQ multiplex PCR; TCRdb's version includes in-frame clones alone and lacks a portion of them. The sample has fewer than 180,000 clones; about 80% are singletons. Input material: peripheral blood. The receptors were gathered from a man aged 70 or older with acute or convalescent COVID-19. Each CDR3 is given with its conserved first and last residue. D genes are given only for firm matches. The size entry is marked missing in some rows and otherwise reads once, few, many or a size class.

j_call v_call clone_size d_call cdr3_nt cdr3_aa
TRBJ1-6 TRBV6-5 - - TGTGCCAGCAGTTACCCGCCAGGGCTAGATGGATCACCCCTCCACTTT CASSYPPGLDGSPLHF
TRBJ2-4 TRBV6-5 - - TGTGCCAGCAGTTACAACTGGGAGGCAAACATTCAGTACTTC CASSYNWEANIQYF
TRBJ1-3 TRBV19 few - TGTGCCAGTAGTCCGGGTTACACCATATATTTT CASSPGYTIYF
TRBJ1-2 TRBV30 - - TGTGCCTGGAGTGTACGAGGGTTAATGTCTGGCTACACCTTC CAWSVRGLMSGYTF
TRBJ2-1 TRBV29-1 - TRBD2 TGCAGCGTTAGGACTAGCGGGGGGGTCTTCGAGCAGTTCTTC CSVRTSGGVFEQFF
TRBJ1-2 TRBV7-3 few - TGTGCCAGCAGCTTAAACGGGGAGGATGGCTACACCTTC CASSLNGEDGYTF
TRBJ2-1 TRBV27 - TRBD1 TGTGCCAGCACACGGGACAGCTCCTACAATGAGCAGTTCTTC CASTRDSSYNEQFF
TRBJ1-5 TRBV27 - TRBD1 TGTGCCAGCAGTCGACAGGGGGTACTCGGTCAGCCCCAGCATTTT CASSRQGVLGQPQHF
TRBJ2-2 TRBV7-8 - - TGTGCCAGCAGCCCAAGTGGTAGCAGGGTTGGGGAGCTGTTTTTT CASSPSGSRVGELFF
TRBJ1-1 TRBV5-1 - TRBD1 TGCGCCAGCAGCGCTGACAGGGGAGGCACTGAAGCTTTCTTT CASSADRGGTEAFF
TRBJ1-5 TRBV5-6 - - TGTGCCAGCAGCGGTGGGGGGGACCTTAGCAATCAGCCCCAGCATTTT CASSGGGDLSNQPQHF
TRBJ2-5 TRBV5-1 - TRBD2 TGCGCCAGCACCCCCCTAGCGGGCCAAGAGACCCAGTACTTC CASTPLAGQETQYF
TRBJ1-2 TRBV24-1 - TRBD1 TGTGCCACCAGTGACCGGGACAGCAACTATGGCTACACCTTC CATSDRDSNYGYTF
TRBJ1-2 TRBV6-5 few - TGTGCCAGCAGTTACGATCAGCGGGATGGCTACACCTTC CASSYDQRDGYTF
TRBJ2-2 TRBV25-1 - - TGTGCCAGCAGTGAATGGGGCAGGGGGAACACCGGGGAGCTGTTTTTT CASSEWGRGNTGELFF
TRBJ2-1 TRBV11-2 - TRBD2 TGTGCCAGCAGCTCCCAACTAGCGGGAATGGATGAGCAGTTCTTC CASSSQLAGMDEQFF
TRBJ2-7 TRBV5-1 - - TGCGCCAGCAGCTTGGTTTCCGGGAACGCAGGCTCCTACGAGCAGTACTTC CASSLVSGNAGSYEQYF
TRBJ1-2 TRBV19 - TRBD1 TGTGCCAGTAGTATACGGACAGGGGGACGCCTGGGCTATGGCTACACCTTC CASSIRTGGRLGYGYTF
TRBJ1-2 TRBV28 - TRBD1 TGTGCCAGCAGACCCCCGGTGGGACAGGGGGGCGGCTACACCTTC CASRPPVGQGGGYTF
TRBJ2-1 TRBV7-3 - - TGTGCCAGCAGCTTAACTGGGCAGAACAATGAGCAGTTCTTC CASSLTGQNNEQFF
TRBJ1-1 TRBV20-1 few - TGCAGTGCTAGTGGGCAGGAGAACACTGAAGCTTTCTTT CSASGQENTEAFF
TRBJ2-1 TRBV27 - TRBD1 TGTGCCAGCAGTCGAAGACGGGACAGGTCTTCCTACAATGAGCAGTTCTTC CASSRRRDRSSYNEQFF
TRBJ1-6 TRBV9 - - TGTGCCAGCAGCCCCCCGGGGAGTTGGAATTCACCCCTCCACTTT CASSPPGSWNSPLHF
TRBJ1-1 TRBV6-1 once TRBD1 TGTGCCAGCAGTGCGCGACGACAGGGAGGAGACGCTGAAGCTTTCTTT CASSARRQGGDAEAFF
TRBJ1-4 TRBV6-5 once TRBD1 TGTGCCAGCAGGCCGTCCGGGACAGGGTCTGAAAAACTGTTTTTT CASRPSGTGSEKLFF
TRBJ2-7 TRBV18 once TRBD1 TGTGCCAGCTCACCCCGGGACAGGGACCACGAGCAGTACTTC CASSPRDRDHEQYF
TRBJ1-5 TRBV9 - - TGTGCCAGCAGCCCCACTGGGGGCAGCAATCAGCCCCAGCATTTT CASSPTGGSNQPQHF
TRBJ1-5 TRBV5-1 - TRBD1 TGCGCCAGCAGCTTGGGGACAGGGGCCAGTCAGCCCCAGCATTTT CASSLGTGASQPQHF
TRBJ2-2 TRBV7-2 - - TGTGCCAGCAACGACTCCGGGGAGCTGTTTTTT CASNDSGELFF
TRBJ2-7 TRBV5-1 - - TGCGCCAGCAGCCCCCACCCAGGTACCTACGAGCAGTACTTC CASSPHPGTYEQYF
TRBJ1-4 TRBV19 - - TGTGCCAGCGAGACCCAAAGAGGGAAAGAAAAACTGTTTTTT CASETQRGKEKLFF
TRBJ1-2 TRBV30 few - TGTGCCTGGGGGCGTAGGGGGGGTAACTATGGCTACACCTTC CAWGRRGGNYGYTF
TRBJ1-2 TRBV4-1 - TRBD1 TGCGCCAGCAGCCAACTGGTCCAGGGGGTTAGTGGCTACACCTTC CASSQLVQGVSGYTF
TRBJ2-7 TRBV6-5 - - TGTGCCAGCAGTTACCGGGACGAGCAGTACTTC CASSYRDEQYF